A selection of T cell receptor beta chains follows, all from one sample in a study of cytomegalovirus exposure and HLA in healthy donors. The data were produced by immunoSEQ multiplex PCR, yet TCRdb's version contains in-frame clones alone and is incomplete. The data show about 90,000 clones, roughly 79% seen once. Material for sequencing was PBMCs. These receptors were obtained from a man aged 25 to 40 in good health and CMV-seronegative. Both conserved end residues are part of each CDR3. D genes are given only for firm matches. Only some rows state a clone size, as once, few, many or a class for expanded clones.

V gene: TRBV2
clone size: .
J gene: TRBJ1-1
D gene: TRBD1
CDR3 protein: CASSYEGTGNTEAFF
CDR3 DNA: TGTGCCAGCAGTTACGAGGGGACAGGGAACACTGAAGCTTTCTTT

V gene: TRBV7-6
clone size: .
J gene: TRBJ2-7
D gene: .
CDR3 protein: CASSLVSGSTPLEQYF
CDR3 DNA: TGTGCCAGCAGCTTAGTCTCGGGATCCACACCCCTCGAGCAGTACTTC

V gene: TRBV9
clone size: .
J gene: TRBJ2-4
D gene: .
CDR3 protein: CASSVGVGRENIQYF
CDR3 DNA: TGTGCCAGCAGCGTAGGGGTGGGTCGGGAAAACATTCAGTACTTC

V gene: TRBV27
clone size: .
J gene: TRBJ1-2
D gene: TRBD1
CDR3 protein: CASSIGTGPNYGYTF
CDR3 DNA: TGTGCCAGCAGTATAGGGACAGGCCCTAACTATGGCTACACCTTC

V gene: TRBV7-9
clone size: .
J gene: TRBJ1-2
D gene: TRBD1
CDR3 protein: CASSNRGPHYGYTF
CDR3 DNA: TGTGCCAGCAGTAACAGGGGGCCTCACTATGGCTACACCTTC

V gene: TRBV14
clone size: once
J gene: TRBJ2-3
D gene: TRBD2
CDR3 protein: CASSLAGGGTDTQYF
CDR3 DNA: TGTGCCAGCAGCCTAGCGGGAGGGGGCACAGATACGCAGTATTTT

V gene: TRBV11-2
clone size: once
J gene: TRBJ2-7
D gene: .
CDR3 protein: CASSPGSSYEQYF
CDR3 DNA: TGTGCCAGCAGCCCGGGGTCCTCCTACGAGCAGTACTTC

V gene: TRBV9
clone size: .
J gene: TRBJ2-1
D gene: .
CDR3 protein: CASSVGTPSSYNEQFF
CDR3 DNA: TGTGCCAGCAGCGTGGGGACACCGAGCTCCTACAATGAGCAGTTCTTC

V gene: TRBV6-6
clone size: few
J gene: TRBJ1-1
D gene: TRBD1
CDR3 protein: CASSHRTGENTEAFF
CDR3 DNA: TGTGCCAGCAGTCACCGGACAGGAGAGAACACTGAAGCTTTCTTT

V gene: TRBV7-6
clone size: .
J gene: TRBJ1-3
D gene: .
CDR3 protein: CASSLMSATTGNTIYF
CDR3 DNA: TGTGCCAGCAGCTTAATGTCGGCGACAACGGGAAACACCATATATTTT

V gene: TRBV7-9
clone size: once
J gene: TRBJ2-4
D gene: .
CDR3 protein: CASSLVKTGWERAKNIQYF
CDR3 DNA: TGTGCCAGCAGCTTAGTCAAAACTGGGTGGGAGAGGGCCAAAAACATTCAGTACTTC

V gene: TRBV5-6
clone size: few
J gene: TRBJ2-3
D gene: .
CDR3 protein: CASSSGDKTQYF
CDR3 DNA: TGTGCCAGCAGCTCGGGAGACAAGACGCAGTATTTT

V gene: TRBV19
clone size: .
J gene: TRBJ1-5
D gene: .
CDR3 protein: CASTIQGRQPQHF
CDR3 DNA: TGTGCCAGTACCATACAGGGTCGACAGCCCCAGCATTTT

V gene: TRBV5-1
clone size: few
J gene: TRBJ1-2
D gene: .
CDR3 protein: CASSLGDSGYTF
CDR3 DNA: TGCGCCAGCAGCTTAGGAGACTCGGGCTACACCTTC

V gene: TRBV10-2
clone size: few
J gene: TRBJ2-2
D gene: .
CDR3 protein: CASSENQGYGELFF
CDR3 DNA: TGCGCCAGCAGTGAAAACCAGGGCTACGGGGAGCTGTTTTTT

V gene: TRBV7-8
clone size: .
J gene: TRBJ1-2
D gene: TRBD1
CDR3 protein: CASSSGQVYGYTF
CDR3 DNA: TGTGCCAGCAGCTCCGGACAGGTCTATGGCTACACCTTC

V gene: TRBV5-4
clone size: .
J gene: TRBJ2-6
D gene: .
CDR3 protein: CASSYLLSGANVLTF
CDR3 DNA: TGTGCCAGCAGCTATCTCCTATCTGGGGCCAACGTCCTGACTTTC

V gene: TRBV7-9
clone size: .
J gene: TRBJ1-1
D gene: .
CDR3 protein: CASSSSGEGVTEAFF
CDR3 DNA: TGTGCCAGCAGCTCCAGTGGTGAGGGAGTGACTGAAGCTTTCTTT